These T cell receptor beta chains were read from a single sample in a study of shared clonotypes between healthy human individuals. This table comes from immunoSEQ multiplex PCR, and its TCRdb copy is limited to in-frame clones, with some not included. The sample lists 1.5 million to 1.9 million clones, about 98% occurring once. Material: naive CD4+ T cells sorted from blood. The receptors derive from a young man in good health. Each CDR3 is given with its conserved first and last residue. A D gene is named only where the DNA matches it firmly. For some rows the clone size is stated as once, few or many, or as a class when expanded; others skip it.

j_call	d_call	v_call	clone_size	cdr3_length	cdr3_aa	cdr3_nt
TRBJ2-1	TRBD1	TRBV28	NA	14	CASSFRDRGNEQFF	TGTGCCAGCAGTTTCCGGGACAGGGGCAATGAGCAGTTCTTC
TRBJ2-7	TRBD2	TRBV29-1	NA	12	CSVELAGREQYF	TGCAGCGTTGAACTAGCGGGACGCGAGCAGTACTTC
TRBJ1-5	NA	TRBV6-5	NA	15	CASSRMGVGNQPQHF	TGTGCCAGCAGTCGCATGGGGGTGGGAAATCAGCCCCAGCATTTT
TRBJ2-7	NA	TRBV25-1	NA	14	CASISAGRFYEQYF	TGTGCCAGCATTTCGGCAGGGAGATTCTACGAGCAGTACTTC
TRBJ2-3	TRBD2	TRBV10-1	NA	15	CASSIGTSGRAPQYF	TGCGCCAGCAGTATAGGGACTAGCGGGAGGGCCCCGCAGTATTTT
TRBJ1-5	NA	TRBV6-5	NA	13	CASSFDINQPQHF	TGTGCCAGCAGTTTCGACATTAATCAGCCCCAGCATTTT
TRBJ2-5	NA	TRBV2	NA	14	CATSMWGSQETQYF	TGTGCCACCAGCATGTGGGGGTCCCAAGAGACCCAGTACTTC
TRBJ2-3	NA	TRBV11-2	NA	17	CASSLVSSRISTDTQYF	TGTGCCAGCAGCTTAGTGTCCAGCCGAATCAGCACAGATACGCAGTATTTT
TRBJ2-5	TRBD1	TRBV7-6	NA	16	CASSLALRTGGGTQYF	TGTGCCAGCAGCTTAGCGCTAAGGACAGGGGGCGGGACCCAGTACTTC
TRBJ2-1	TRBD2	TRBV5-4	once	16	CASSSGGTSVFNEQFF	TGTGCCAGCAGCTCGGGCGGGACTAGCGTTTTCAATGAGCAGTTCTTC
TRBJ1-2	NA	TRBV7-9	NA	15	CASSLLSRTNYGYTF	TGTGCCAGCAGCTTATTGTCACGGACTAACTATGGCTACACCTTC
TRBJ2-1	NA	TRBV7-9	NA	12	CASSIRNNEQFF	TGTGCCAGCAGCATTAGAAACAATGAGCAGTTCTTC
TRBJ2-1	NA	TRBV29-1	NA	13	CSVEPLRVGEQFF	TGCAGCGTTGAGCCTCTCAGGGTTGGTGAGCAGTTCTTC
TRBJ1-1	NA	TRBV5-1	NA	17	CASSLARGGGANTEAFF	TGCGCCAGCAGCTTGGCTCGAGGTGGGGGCGCGAACACTGAAGCTTTCTTT
TRBJ1-5	NA	TRBV5-5	NA	15	CASSRGPDGNQPQHF	TGTGCCAGCAGCCGGGGACCTGACGGCAATCAGCCCCAGCATTTT
TRBJ1-5	TRBD1	TRBV18	NA	15	CASSPLGQGAQPQHF	TGTGCCAGCTCACCTCTTGGGCAGGGGGCTCAGCCCCAGCATTTT
TRBJ2-7	TRBD2	TRBV15	NA	13	CATSVGLAYEQYF	TGTGCCACCAGCGTGGGACTAGCTTACGAGCAGTACTTC
TRBJ2-7	TRBD1	TRBV5-4	NA	16	CASSDPDRTSSYEQYF	TGTGCCAGCAGTGACCCGGACAGGACAAGCTCCTACGAGCAGTACTTC
TRBJ1-5	TRBD1	TRBV19	NA	17	CASSSGTGGLSNQPQHF	TGTGCCAGTAGTAGCGGGACAGGGGGCCTTAGCAATCAGCCCCAGCATTTT